This paragraph reports one TCR beta chain. Over several immunoSEQ plates, each subset's genomic DNA was distributed in even portions. Clones were sequenced by immunoSEQ multiplex PCR, and TCRdb holds only the in-frame ones, with some missing. Of approximately 110,000 clones in the sample, around two thirds are singletons; the top ten hold 20% to 25%. This specimen comes from a study of shared clonotypes between healthy human individuals. Across the whole study: Every donor yielded three CD4 naive, three CD4 memory, two CD8 naive and one CD8 memory plate.

The CDR3 length is 15 residues. Germline V CDR1 and CDR2: SGDLS, YYNGEE. V gave up 4 bases and J gave up 2 bases, with 15 bases separating them. Participating donors were healthy, HIV-negative adults free of recent acute infections or vaccinations. The V gene is TRBV9, the J gene TRBJ1-2, with TRBD1 as a possible D gene (5 bases). The sequence was collected from a young woman in good health. The source material was memory CD8+ T cells sorted from blood. Subset: CD45RO+ cells pooled with CCR7-negative TemRA cells. The CDR3 region is CASSPFHRDNYGYTF. Here the CDR3 DNA reads TGTGCCAGCAGCCCGTTTCACCGGGACAACTATGGCTACACCTTC.